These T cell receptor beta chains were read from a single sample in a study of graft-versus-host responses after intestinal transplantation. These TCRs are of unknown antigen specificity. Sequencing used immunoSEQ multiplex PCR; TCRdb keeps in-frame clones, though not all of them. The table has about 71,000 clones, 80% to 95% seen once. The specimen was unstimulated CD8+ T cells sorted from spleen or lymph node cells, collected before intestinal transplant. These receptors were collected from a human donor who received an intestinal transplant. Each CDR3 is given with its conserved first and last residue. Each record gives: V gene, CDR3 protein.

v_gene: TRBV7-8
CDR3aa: CASSLWTGGITEELFF

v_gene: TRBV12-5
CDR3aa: CASPRADNEQFF

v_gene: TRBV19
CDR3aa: CASSIAAGTAEAFF

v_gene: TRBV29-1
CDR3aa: CSVVGTTKDNYGYTF

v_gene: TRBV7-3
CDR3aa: CASSPTTGTKGEQFF

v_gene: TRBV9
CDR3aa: CASSVAQGPNTGELFF

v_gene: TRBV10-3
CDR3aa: CAISEGLARSDTQYF

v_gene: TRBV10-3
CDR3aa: CATSKGGAYNEQFF

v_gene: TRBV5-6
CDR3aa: CASSWGASGGWSDEQFF

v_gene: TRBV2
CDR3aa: CASSEVGRKNTEAFF

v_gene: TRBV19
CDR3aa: CASSIGTTYEQYF

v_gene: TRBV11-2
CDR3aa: CASSTGQGGEQYF

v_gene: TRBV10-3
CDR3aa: CAISAPSGGVTSTDTQYF

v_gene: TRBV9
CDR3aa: CASSSQQGLGYGYTF

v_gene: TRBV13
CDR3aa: CASSLPDRGVYEQYF

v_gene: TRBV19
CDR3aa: CASNQGQGGSPLHF

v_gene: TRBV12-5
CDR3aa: CASGLGQVKNIQYF

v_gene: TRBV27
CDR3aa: CASRAGLGEQFF

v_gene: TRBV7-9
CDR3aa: CASSLGQGNGYTF

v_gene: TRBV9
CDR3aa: CASSVGGGHNEQFF

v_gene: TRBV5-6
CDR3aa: CASSLAGVPFVNTEAFF

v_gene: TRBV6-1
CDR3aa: CASSDRGNEQYF

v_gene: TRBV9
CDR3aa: CASSAAAGGPYNEQFF

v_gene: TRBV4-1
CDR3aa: CASSLMDREGEKLFF

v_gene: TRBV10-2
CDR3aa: CASSLTPYEQYF

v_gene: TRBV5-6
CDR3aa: CASSLSGHDKFF

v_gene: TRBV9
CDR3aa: CASSVQGARTDTQYF

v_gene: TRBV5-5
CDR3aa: CASSLIGRGALDSPLHF

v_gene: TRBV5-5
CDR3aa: CASSLWESPLHF

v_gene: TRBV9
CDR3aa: CASSAGGTSNTEAFF

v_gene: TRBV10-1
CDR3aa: CAGPSSGGKNTGELFF

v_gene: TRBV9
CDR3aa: CASSVGGTGYTF

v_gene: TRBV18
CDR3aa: CASSPFPGQEPSYEQYF

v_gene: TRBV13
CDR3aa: CASSLEPGVGEAFF

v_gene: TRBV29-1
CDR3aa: CSVDQVTGVYGYTF

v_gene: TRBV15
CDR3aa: CATSRDSGGFEPQHF

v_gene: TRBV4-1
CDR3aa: CASRGANYGYTF

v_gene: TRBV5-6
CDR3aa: CASSLWRPEETQYF

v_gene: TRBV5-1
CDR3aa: CASSPWGGFTEAFF

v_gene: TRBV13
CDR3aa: CASSADRVGEQYF

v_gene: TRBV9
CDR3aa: CASSVDGTSGNEQFF